The following is a T cell receptor beta chain sequence with its context. This sample is drawn from a study of T-cell reconstitution after alpha-beta-depleted transplantation in children. Germline CDR1 and CDR2: LNHNV and YYDKDF (reference sequence). V lost 4 bases to trimming and J lost 0 bases, with 12 bases between them. The CDR3 has 15 amino acids. The authors prepared the TCRbeta library with unique molecular identifiers. TCRdb independently ran MiXCR on the PCR reads; one entry per CDR3 protein. The sample has approximately 400,000 distinct CDR3 sequences; about a tenth are singletons. The chain has TRBV15 and TRBJ1-1; D gene ambiguous. This TCR was sampled from a human donor who donated a stem cell graft to a child with acute myeloid leukemia. This material consisted of PBMCs from the stem cell graft donor, taken from the stem cell graft. The CDR3 region has the DNA TGTGCCACCAGCACCGCACGGGCCCTGAACACTGAAGCTTTCTTT. Amino acid sequence: CATSTARALNTEAFF.